The source of this T cell receptor beta chain is a study of blood T cell repertoires in COVID-19. As for the study in general: Samples of COVID-19 (acute and convalescent) were obtained from the United States, Italy and Spain.

Libraries were prepared by immunoSEQ multiplex PCR; TCRdb keeps only in-frame clonotypes and omits some of them. The table includes 75,000 to 100,000 clones, about 83% detected once. Germline assignment: CDR1 LGHDT and CDR2 YNNKEL (reference sequence). The CDR3 has 13 amino acids. V shed 5 bases and J shed 4 bases, with 10 bases lying between them. The source of this sequence is an elderly woman with acute or convalescent COVID-19. J is TRBJ2-3 and V is TRBV3-1 (or the pseudogene TRBV3-2); maybe TRBD2 (6 bases). Sample: peripheral blood. The CDR3 reads CASSLLAADTQYF. CDR3 nucleotides: TGTGCCAGCAGCTTACTAGCTGCAGATACGCAGTATTTT.